This is a list of T cell receptor beta chains from one sample in a study of blood T cell repertoires in COVID-19. TCRdb keeps only in-frame clones here, not all; method: immunoSEQ multiplex PCR. The sample shows some 290,000 clones, around 87% of them seen only once. Sequencing input: peripheral blood. All receptors derive from a woman aged 40-49 years with COVID-19, enrolled during active disease. The CDR3 runs from the conserved cysteine through the conserved F or W. D genes are given only for firm matches. For some rows the clone size is stated as once, few or many, or as a class when expanded; others skip it.

D: -
V: TRBV7-8
J: TRBJ2-5
size: -
CDR3: CASSLGPQGSETQYF
DNA: TGTGCCAGCAGCTTAGGCCCCCAAGGGAGCGAGACCCAGTACTTC

D: -
V: TRBV20-1
J: TRBJ1-1
size: -
CDR3: CSASARAWENTEAFF
DNA: TGCAGTGCTAGTGCCAGGGCTTGGGAGAACACTGAAGCTTTCTTT

D: -
V: TRBV13
J: TRBJ1-1
size: -
CDR3: CASSLEVDSVGAFF
DNA: TGTGCCAGCAGCTTAGAAGTGGACAGTGTTGGAGCTTTCTTT

D: -
V: TRBV7-3
J: TRBJ1-1
size: -
CDR3: CASSQTSFGTEAFF
DNA: TGTGCCAGCAGCCAAACTTCCTTCGGGACTGAAGCTTTCTTT

D: -
V: TRBV9
J: TRBJ2-1
size: -
CDR3: CASSVVEGLRDNEQFF
DNA: TGTGCCAGCAGCGTAGTTGAGGGATTGAGGGACAATGAGCAGTTCTTC

D: TRBD2
V: TRBV28
J: TRBJ2-7
size: -
CDR3: CASSSSGSLYEQYF
DNA: TGTGCCAGCAGTTCTAGCGGGAGTCTCTACGAGCAGTACTTC

D: TRBD1
V: TRBV7-2
J: TRBJ2-1
size: -
CDR3: CASSFQGADNEQFF
DNA: TGTGCCAGCAGCTTCCAGGGGGCGGACAATGAGCAGTTCTTC

D: -
V: TRBV19
J: TRBJ1-1
size: -
CDR3: CAIRGKGTNTEAFF
DNA: TGTGCCATCCGGGGGAAGGGGACGAACACTGAAGCTTTCTTT

D: TRBD1
V: TRBV2
J: TRBJ1-1
size: -
CDR3: CASSIPGTVNTEAFF
DNA: TGTGCCAGCAGTATCCCAGGGACAGTGAACACTGAAGCTTTCTTT

D: -
V: TRBV2
J: TRBJ2-5
size: -
CDR3: CARNGQGAYQETQYF
DNA: TGTGCCAGGAATGGGCAGGGCGCTTACCAAGAGACCCAGTACTTC

D: -
V: TRBV28
J: TRBJ2-5
size: once
CDR3: CASSFGRETQYF
DNA: TGTGCCAGCAGTTTTGGGAGAGAGACCCAGTACTTC

D: -
V: TRBV19
J: TRBJ2-1
size: -
CDR3: CASSIGVLYYNEQFF
DNA: TGTGCCAGTAGTATTGGAGTCCTATACTACAATGAGCAGTTCTTC

D: -
V: TRBV25-1
J: TRBJ1-4
size: -
CDR3: CASSDGRGEKLFF
DNA: TGTGCCAGCAGTGACGGAAGGGGTGAAAAACTGTTTTTT

D: -
V: TRBV11-2
J: TRBJ1-6
size: -
CDR3: CASSLFAVSGTHNSPLHF
DNA: TGTGCCAGCAGCTTATTCGCAGTCTCGGGTACCCATAATTCACCCCTCCACTTT

D: TRBD1
V: TRBV12-3/TRBV12-4
J: TRBJ2-7
size: -
CDR3: CASLKGAGEQYF
DNA: TGTGCAAGCTTAAAGGGGGCAGGGGAGCAGTACTTC

D: TRBD1
V: TRBV30
J: TRBJ1-2
size: -
CDR3: CAWEAGQGGYTF
DNA: TGTGCCTGGGAGGCGGGACAGGGTGGCTACACCTTC

D: TRBD1
V: TRBV30
J: TRBJ1-2
size: -
CDR3: CAWSGQGYGYTF
DNA: TGTGCCTGGAGTGGACAGGGCTATGGCTACACCTTC

D: TRBD2
V: TRBV6-5
J: TRBJ2-1
size: -
CDR3: CASSGLAGNEQFF
DNA: TGTGCCAGCAGCGGACTAGCGGGTAATGAGCAGTTCTTC